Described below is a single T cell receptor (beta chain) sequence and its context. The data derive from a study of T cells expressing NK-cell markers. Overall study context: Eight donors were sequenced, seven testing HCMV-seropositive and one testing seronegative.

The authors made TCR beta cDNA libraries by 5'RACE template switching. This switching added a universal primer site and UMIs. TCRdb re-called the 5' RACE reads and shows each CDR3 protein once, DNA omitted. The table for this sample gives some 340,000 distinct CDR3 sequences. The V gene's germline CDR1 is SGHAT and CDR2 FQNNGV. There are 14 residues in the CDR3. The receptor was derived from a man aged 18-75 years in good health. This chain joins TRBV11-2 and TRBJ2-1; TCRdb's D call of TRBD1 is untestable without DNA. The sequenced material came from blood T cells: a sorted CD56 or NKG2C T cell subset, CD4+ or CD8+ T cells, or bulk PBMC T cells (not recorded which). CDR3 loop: CASHSGGVGNEQFF.